The 23 T cell receptor beta chains below all came from one sample that was sequenced in a study of blood T cell repertoires in COVID-19. Data came from immunoSEQ multiplex PCR; TCRdb stores just in-frame clones and leaves some out. The data hold roughly 250,000 clones, with 70% to 90% observed a single time. The sample was PBMCs or T cells enriched from blood (not recorded which). All receptors come from a woman between 45 and 60 years old who had recovered from COVID-19.

The chain links TRBV28 to TRBJ1-4; D is unclear. Germline loops: CDR1 MDHEN, CDR2 SYDVKM. This CDR3 contains 12 residues. The CDR3 DNA reads as TGTGCTTGCGCCTCAACTAATGAAAAACTGTTTTTT. Translation gives CACASTNEKLFF.

In the case of this clone: Other DNA sequences of this sample code for an identical CDR3. The rearrangement joins TRBV9 to TRBJ2-1; TRBD1 is a possible D gene (5 bases). Germline assignment: CDR1 SGDLS and CDR2 YYNGEE. This CDR3 spans 12 amino acids. The V gene lost 4 bases and the J gene lost 6 bases, with 8 bases spanning the gap. CDR3 sequence: CASSPGFNEQFF. The DNA of the CDR3 is TGTGCCAGCAGCCCAGGGTTCAATGAGCAGTTCTTC. The complete variable domain, with remaining parts taken from reference TRBV9 and TRBJ2-1, reads DSGVTQTPKHLITATGQRVTLRCSPRSGDLSVYWYQQSLDQGLQFLIQYYNGEERAKGNILERFSAQQFPDLHSELNLSSLELGDSALYFCASSPGFNEQFFGPGTRLTVL.

V is TRBV9 and J is TRBJ2-1; the D gene is possibly TRBD1 (6 bases). The V end was cut by 0 bases, the J end by 4 bases, with 8 bases between. Germline-derived CDR1 and CDR2 are SGDLS and YYNGEE. This CDR3 has 14 residues. CDR3 DNA: TGTGCCAGCAGCGTAGTAGGGGGATACAATGAGCAGTTCTTC. Its protein product is CASSVVGGYNEQFF.

The chain uses TRBV5-1 and TRBJ2-7; 10 positions match TRBD2. Germline CDR1 is SGHRS and CDR2 is YFSETQ. CDR3 size: 18 residues. V shed 0 bases, J shed 7 bases, and the junction held 16 bases outside the gene matches. Here the CDR3 DNA reads TGCGCCAGCAGCTTGGGAACTAGCGGGATGGTATCTTCTCGTGAGCAGTACTTC. Its translation: CASSLGTSGMVSSREQYF.

The chain joins TRBV9 to TRBJ1-6, with D perhaps matching TRBD1 (5 bases). This CDR3 is built from 15 residues. Germline assignment: CDR1 SGDLS and CDR2 YYNGEE. V was clipped by 4 bases and J by 5 bases, with 13 bases between them. CDR3 loop: CASSRGGENNSPLHF. The CDR3 DNA sequence: TGTGCCAGCAGCAGGGGCGGGGAGAATAATTCACCCCTCCACTTT.

The chain recombines TRBV18 with TRBJ2-2; 12 bases map to TRBD2. Trimming took 3 bases from V and 5 from J; bases not matched to a gene: 1. The CDR3 loop spans 15 amino acids. Germline CDR1 KGHSH, CDR2 LQKENI. The CDR3 DNA reads as TGTGCCAGCTCACCCGGGACTAGCGGGACCGGGGAGCTGTTTTTT. It codes for CASSPGTSGTGELFF.

The J gene is TRBJ1-1, the V gene TRBV6-5, with D tentatively TRBD1 (5 bases). V shed 6 bases and J shed 5 bases, with 10 bases lying between them. The germline gives CDR1 MNHEY, CDR2 SVGAGI. The CDR3 consists of 12 residues. For the CDR3, the DNA is TGTGCCAGCAGCTGGGGGGGGACTGAAGCTTTCTTT. It encodes CASSWGGTEAFF.

The gene calls are TRBV29-1 and TRBJ1-1; 8 nucleotides agree with TRBD1. Losses at the gene ends were 7 bases for V and 6 bases for J; bases not matched to a gene: 13. The CDR3 is made up of 14 amino acids. In germline, CDR1 is SQVTM, CDR2 ANQGSEA. The CDR3 sequence is CSGAPTGGRAEAFF. Here the CDR3 DNA reads TGCAGCGGCGCACCTACAGGGGGACGGGCTGAAGCTTTCTTT.

This chain connects TRBV3-1 (or the pseudogene TRBV3-2) to TRBJ2-2; D possibly corresponds to TRBD1 (6 bases). Trimming pared 3 bases from V and 4 bases from J, leaving 9 bases between. Germline-derived CDR1 and CDR2 are LGHDT and YNNKEL (reference sequence). CDR3 length: 14 amino acids. DNA for the CDR3: TGTGCCAGCAGCCAGGGGGCAGGCACCGGGGAGCTGTTTTTT. Its protein product is CASSQGAGTGELFF.

J is TRBJ1-4 and V is TRBV19; TRBD1 matches 7 bases. The germline gives CDR1 LNHDA, CDR2 SQIVND (reference sequence). This CDR3 comprises 14 residues. With 4 bases clipped from V and 7 bases from J, the junction kept 6 bases outside the gene matches. CDR3 sequence: CASSTTGSGEKLFF. CDR3 nucleotide sequence: TGTGCCAGTAGTACGACAGGGTCGGGTGAAAAACTGTTTTTT.

Only a few counts were recorded for this clone. This rearrangement joins TRBV7-6 to TRBJ1-3; no clear D. V gave up 0 bases and J gave up 3 bases, with 12 bases separating them. The CDR3 covers 16 residues. Germline V gene sequence: CDR1 SGHVS, CDR2 FNYEAQ. CDR3 amino acids: CASSLAPSGIGNTIYF. Written as DNA, the CDR3 is TGTGCCAGCAGCTTAGCGCCGTCCGGGATTGGAAACACCATATATTTT.

The chain uses TRBV30 and TRBJ1-5; TRBD1 is a possible D gene (5 bases). The CDR3 extends over 15 amino acids. Germline CDR1 and CDR2: GTSNPN and SVGIG (reference sequence). V dropped 0 bases and J dropped 1 base, with 10 bases sitting between them. CDR3 residues: CAWSVHQGSNQPQHF. The CDR3 nucleotides are TGTGCCTGGAGTGTACATCAGGGCAGCAATCAGCCCCAGCATTTT.

This clone appeared a few times. V usage is TRBV28 and J usage is TRBJ1-2, with a weak D call TRBD1 (5 bases). This CDR3 has 14 amino acids. Trimming cost V 8 bases and J 5 bases, with 18 bases left between them. The germline V gene encodes CDR1 MDHEN and CDR2 SYDVKM. The DNA for the CDR3 is TGTGCCAGCTACGTGGCGGGGACGGAATATGGCTACACCTTC. As protein: CASYVAGTEYGYTF.

The V call is TRBV5-4, the J call TRBJ1-1; 8 bases map to TRBD1. The germline V gene has CDR1 SGHNT and CDR2 YYREEE (reference sequence). J gave up 1 base and V 5 bases, and 7 bases lay outside the gene matches. CDR3 size: 15 residues. CDR3 residues: CASRKKQGGNTEAFF. CDR3 nucleotide sequence: TGTGCCAGCAGGAAGAAACAGGGGGGGAACACTGAAGCTTTCTTT.

V is TRBV7-2 and J is TRBJ2-7, with TRBD1 matching 7 bases. The CDR3 totals 14 residues. Germline CDR1 reads SGHTA; CDR2 reads FQGNSA. V trimming: 1 base; J trimming: 6 bases; junction bases outside the gene matches: 6. The CDR3 sequence: CASSLGQGEGEQYF. The CDR3 nucleotides read TGTGCCAGCAGCTTAGGACAGGGAGAGGGCGAGCAGTACTTC.

This chain links TRBV7-9 with TRBJ1-2; 8 nucleotides match TRBD1. The ends lost 5 bases at V and 2 bases at J; junction bases unmatched: 10. This CDR3 is built from 16 residues. Looked up from germline, CDR1 is SEHNR and CDR2 is FQNEAQ (reference sequence). CDR3 protein: CASSGTKGQGNYGYTF. As DNA, the CDR3 is TGTGCCAGCAGCGGTACGAAAGGACAGGGAAACTATGGCTACACCTTC.

This chain uses TRBV30 with TRBJ1-2; TRBD1 matches 7 bases. This CDR3 has 13 residues. V was clipped by 5 bases and J by 9 bases; unmatched bases: 12. CDR1 and CDR2 from the germline V gene are GTSNPN and SVGIG (reference sequence). Written as DNA, the CDR3 is TGTGCCTGGGGACAGGCCCTGAGGGTTCGCTACACCTTC. Its translation: CAWGQALRVRYTF.

This chain uses TRBV5-1 with TRBJ1-1, with a possible D match to TRBD1 (6 bases). The CDR3 runs to 13 residues. The V and J ends lost 6 bases and 3 bases respectively, with 12 bases between them. Germline V lookup: CDR1 SGHRS, CDR2 YFSETQ. The CDR3 sequence is CASTETGYTEAFF. CDR3 in DNA: TGCGCCAGCACTGAAACAGGGTACACTGAAGCTTTCTTT.

Notes on this clone: The same CDR3 is also encoded by other DNA sequences in this sample. The J gene is TRBJ1-2, the V gene TRBV19, with 7 bases fitting TRBD1. With V trimmed by 4 bases and J by 8 bases, 7 bases remained unmatched. Looked up from germline, CDR1 is LNHDA and CDR2 is SQIVND (reference sequence). The length of the CDR3 is 13 residues. CDR3 residues: CASSTRDRRGYTF. The CDR3 coding sequence is TGTGCCAGTAGTACCCGGGACAGAAGGGGCTACACCTTC.

This chain connects TRBV18 to TRBJ2-7; TRBD2 is a possible D gene (5 bases). V gave up 1 base and J gave up 1 base, with 8 bases separating them. This CDR3 region has 14 residues. Per germline, CDR1 KGHSH and CDR2 LQKENI. Here the CDR3 reads CASSPRRDSYEQYF. Here the CDR3 DNA reads TGTGCCAGCTCACCACGCCGGGATTCCTACGAGCAGTACTTC. Supplemented by reference TRBV18 and TRBJ2-7, the full variable domain reads NAGVMQNPRHLVRRRGQEARLRCSPMKGHSHVYWYRQLPEEGLKFMVYLQKENIIDESGMPKERFSAEFPKEGPSILRIQQVVRGDSAAYFCASSPRRDSYEQYFGPGTRLTVT.

The chain has TRBV5-5 and TRBJ1-4; 7 bases match TRBD1. After removal of 0 bases from V and 11 bases from J, the junction contained 7 bases not matched to a gene. The CDR3 covers 14 residues. CDR1 is SGHKS, CDR2 YYEKEE, per germline (reference sequence). The CDR3 DNA sequence: TGTGCCAGCAGCTTGGAAGTACAGGGGACTAAACTGTTTTTT. Amino acid sequence: CASSLEVQGTKLFF.

In this sample, this clone turned up once. This sequence joins TRBV18 and TRBJ2-7, with D uncertain. CDR1 is KGHSH, CDR2 LQKENI, per germline. V was trimmed by 3 bases and J by 6 bases, leaving 9 bases between them. The CDR3 loop spans 12 amino acids. As DNA, the CDR3 is TGTGCCAGCTCACCTTCGACACGCGAGCAGTACTTC. Amino acids: CASSPSTREQYF.

The sample holds a few counts of this clone. V usage is TRBV5-1 and J usage is TRBJ1-1; 7 nucleotides line up with TRBD1. The CDR3 covers 15 residues. Germline assignment: CDR1 SGHRS and CDR2 YFSETQ. Germline trimming cut 0 bases from V and 1 base from J; bases unmatched to any gene: 3. The CDR3 DNA follows: TGCGCCAGCAGCTTGGGGGACAGCTGGAACACTGAAGCTTTCTTT. Its protein is CASSLGDSWNTEAFF.